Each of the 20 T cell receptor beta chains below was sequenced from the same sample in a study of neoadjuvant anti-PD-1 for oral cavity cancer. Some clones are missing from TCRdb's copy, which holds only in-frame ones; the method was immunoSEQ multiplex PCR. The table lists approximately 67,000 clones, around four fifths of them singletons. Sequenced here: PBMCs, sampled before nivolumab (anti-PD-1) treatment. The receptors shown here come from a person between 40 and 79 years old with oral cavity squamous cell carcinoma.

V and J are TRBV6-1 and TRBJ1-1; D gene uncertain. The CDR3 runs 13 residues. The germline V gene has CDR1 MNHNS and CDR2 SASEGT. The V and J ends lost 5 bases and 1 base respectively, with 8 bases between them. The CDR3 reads CASSLGWNTEAFF. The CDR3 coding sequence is TGTGCCAGCAGTTTAGGTTGGAACACTGAAGCTTTCTTT.

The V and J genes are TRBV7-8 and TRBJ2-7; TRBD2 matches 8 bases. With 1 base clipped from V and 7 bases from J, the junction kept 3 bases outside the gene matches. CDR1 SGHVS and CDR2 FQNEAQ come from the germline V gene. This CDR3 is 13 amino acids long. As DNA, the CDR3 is TGTGCCAGCAGCTTAGGCGGGGGGCGGGAGCAGTACTTC. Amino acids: CASSLGGGREQYF. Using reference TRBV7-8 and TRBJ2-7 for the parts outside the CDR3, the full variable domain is GAGVSQSPRYKVAKRGQDVALRCDPISGHVSLFWYQQALGQGPEFLTYFQNEAQLDKSGLPSDRFFAERPEGSVSTLKIQRTQQEDSAVYLCASSLGGGREQYFGPGTRLTVT.

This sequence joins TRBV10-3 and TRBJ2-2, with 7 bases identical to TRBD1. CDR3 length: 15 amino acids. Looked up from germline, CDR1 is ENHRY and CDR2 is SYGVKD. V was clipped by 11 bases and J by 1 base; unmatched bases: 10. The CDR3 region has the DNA TGTGCCTCGACGGGACAGAGGATGAACACCGGGGAGCTGTTTTTT. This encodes CASTGQRMNTGELFF.

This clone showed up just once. In nucleotides, the CDR3 is TGTGCCAGCAGTGAAGGGGGGGGCCCTTACGAGCAGTACTTC. Encoded protein: CASSEGGGPYEQYF. The chain recombines TRBV2 with TRBJ2-7; possible D gene TRBD2, 7 bases. Per germline, CDR1 SNHLY and CDR2 FYNNEI. The CDR3 spans 14 residues. The V gene lost 1 base and the J gene lost 4 bases, with 11 bases spanning the gap.

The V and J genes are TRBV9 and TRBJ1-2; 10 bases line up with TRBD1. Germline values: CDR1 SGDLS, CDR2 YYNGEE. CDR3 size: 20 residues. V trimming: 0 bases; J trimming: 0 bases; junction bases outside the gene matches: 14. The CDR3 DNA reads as TGTGCCAGCAGCGTAGGACAGGGGGCGATACGACCAACAACTAACTATGGCTACACCTTC. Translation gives CASSVGQGAIRPTTNYGYTF.

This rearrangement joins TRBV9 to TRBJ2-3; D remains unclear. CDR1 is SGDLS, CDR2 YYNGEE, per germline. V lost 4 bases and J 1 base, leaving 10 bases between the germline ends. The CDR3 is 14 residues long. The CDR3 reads CASSIRSGTDTQYF. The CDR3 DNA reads TGTGCCAGCAGCATCCGCTCGGGCACAGATACGCAGTATTTT.

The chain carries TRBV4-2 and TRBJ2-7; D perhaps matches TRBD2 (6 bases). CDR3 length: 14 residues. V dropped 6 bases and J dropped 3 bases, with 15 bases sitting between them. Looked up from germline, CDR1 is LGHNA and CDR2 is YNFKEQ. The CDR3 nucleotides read TGTGCCAGCAGTCCGGGACTTGGGCGCTACGAGCAGTACTTC. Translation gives CASSPGLGRYEQYF.

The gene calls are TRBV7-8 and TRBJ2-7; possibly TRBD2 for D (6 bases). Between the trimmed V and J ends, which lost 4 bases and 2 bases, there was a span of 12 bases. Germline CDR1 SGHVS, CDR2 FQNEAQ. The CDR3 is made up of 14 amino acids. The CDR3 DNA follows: TGTGCCAGCAGCTCTTGGCGGGGAACCTACGAGCAGTACTTC. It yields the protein CASSSWRGTYEQYF.

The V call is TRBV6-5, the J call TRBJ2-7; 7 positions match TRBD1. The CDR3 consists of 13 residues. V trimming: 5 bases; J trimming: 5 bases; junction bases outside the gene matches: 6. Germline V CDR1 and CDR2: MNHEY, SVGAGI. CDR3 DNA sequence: TGTGCCAGCAGTCTTCGACAGGGCCACGAGCAGTACTTC. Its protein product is CASSLRQGHEQYF.

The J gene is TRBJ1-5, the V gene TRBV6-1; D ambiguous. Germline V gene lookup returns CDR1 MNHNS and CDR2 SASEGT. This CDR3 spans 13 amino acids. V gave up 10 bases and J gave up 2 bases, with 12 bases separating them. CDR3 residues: CATQGQGNQPQHF. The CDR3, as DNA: TGTGCCACCCAAGGGCAGGGCAATCAGCCCCAGCATTTT.

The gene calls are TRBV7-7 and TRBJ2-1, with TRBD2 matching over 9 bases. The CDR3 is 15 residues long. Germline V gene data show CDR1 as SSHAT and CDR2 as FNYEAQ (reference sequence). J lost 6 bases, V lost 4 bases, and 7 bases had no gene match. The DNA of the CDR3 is TGTGCCAGCAGCTCGAAGGGACTAGCCGGCAATGAGCAGTTCTTC. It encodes CASSSKGLAGNEQFF.

The chain's CDR3 is CATRREGYHQPQHF. In DNA, the CDR3 is TGTGCCACCCGCCGAGAGGGATACCATCAGCCCCAGCATTTT. V is TRBV10-3 and J is TRBJ1-5; D unclear. CDR3 length equals 14 residues. The V gene lost 10 bases and the J gene lost 5 bases, with 18 bases spanning the gap. CDR1 is ENHRY, CDR2 SYGVKD, per germline.

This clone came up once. The CDR3: CASSFIVNTEAFF. CDR3 DNA: TGTGCCAGCAGCTTCATAGTGAACACTGAAGCTTTCTTT. The rearrangement joins TRBV7-8 to TRBJ1-1; D not resolved. Germline-derived CDR1 and CDR2 are SGHVS and FQNEAQ. This CDR3 is built from 13 residues. V lost 3 bases and J lost 0, with 5 bases in between.

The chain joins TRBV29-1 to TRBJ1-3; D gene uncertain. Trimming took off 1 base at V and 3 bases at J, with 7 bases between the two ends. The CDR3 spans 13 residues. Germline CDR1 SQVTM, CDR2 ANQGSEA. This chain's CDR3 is CSVEGLIGNTIYF. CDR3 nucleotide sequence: TGCAGCGTTGAAGGTTTGATTGGAAACACCATATATTTT.

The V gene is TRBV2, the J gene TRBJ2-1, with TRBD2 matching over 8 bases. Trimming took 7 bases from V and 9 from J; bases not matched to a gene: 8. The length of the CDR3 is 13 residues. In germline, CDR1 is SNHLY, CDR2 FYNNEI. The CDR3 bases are TGTGCCAGCACTGGGGCAGCGGGAGTTGAGCAGTTCTTC. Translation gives CASTGAAGVEQFF.

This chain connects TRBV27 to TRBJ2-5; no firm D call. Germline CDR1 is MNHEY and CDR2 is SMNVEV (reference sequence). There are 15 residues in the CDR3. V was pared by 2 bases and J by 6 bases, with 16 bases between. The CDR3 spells CASSLRYSGGQTQYF. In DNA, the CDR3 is TGTGCCAGCAGTTTAAGGTACTCGGGCGGTCAGACCCAGTACTTC.

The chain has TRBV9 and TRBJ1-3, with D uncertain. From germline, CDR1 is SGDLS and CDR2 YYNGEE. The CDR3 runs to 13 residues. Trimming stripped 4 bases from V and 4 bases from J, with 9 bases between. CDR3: CASSRAIGNTIYF. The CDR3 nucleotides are TGTGCCAGCAGCCGAGCCATCGGAAACACCATATATTTT.

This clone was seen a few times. DNA for the CDR3: TGTGCCAGCAGCCCCTGGACAGGGGTCGATCAGCCCCAGCATTTT. It translates to CASSPWTGVDQPQHF. The chain links TRBV5-5 to TRBJ1-5, with 9 bases matching TRBD1. This CDR3 contains 15 residues. Unmatched junction bases numbered 7, after V lost 4 bases and J lost 5 bases. Per the germline V gene, CDR1 is SGHKS and CDR2 is YYEKEE (reference sequence).

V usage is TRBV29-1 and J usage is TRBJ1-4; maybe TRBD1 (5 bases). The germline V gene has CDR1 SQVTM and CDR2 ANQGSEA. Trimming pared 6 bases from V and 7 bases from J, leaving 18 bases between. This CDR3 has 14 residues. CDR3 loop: CSVRDGPSGEKLFF. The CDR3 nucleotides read TGCAGCGTACGGGACGGTCCTTCGGGTGAAAAACTGTTTTTT.

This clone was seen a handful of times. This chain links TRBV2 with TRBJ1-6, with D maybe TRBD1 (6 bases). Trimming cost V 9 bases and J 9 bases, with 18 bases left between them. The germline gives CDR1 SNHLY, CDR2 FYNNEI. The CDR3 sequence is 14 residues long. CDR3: CARQGLEVGSPLHF. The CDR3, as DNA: TGTGCCAGACAGGGTCTAGAGGTTGGTTCACCCCTCCACTTT.